This TCR beta chain is from a study of cytomegalovirus exposure and HLA in healthy donors. General observations from the study: The authors later found most CMV-associated TCR beta chains appeared HLA-restricted. Relative to the roughly 700-donor mean, N-insertions were reportedly fewer in an Asian-associated ancestry cluster in a later analysis. Presence/absence analyses treated sequencing depth as roughly uniform across donors.

On this clone itself: The antigen is undetermined.

PCR employed 60 Vbeta and 13 Jbeta primers. In the original workflow: Later analysis identified 65 million to 80 million unique TCR beta chains, approximately 10 million shared. The data were produced by immunoSEQ multiplex PCR, yet TCRdb's version contains in-frame clones alone and is incomplete. V and J calls and clone size are as listed in that table; D and trimming were resolved from the DNA. This table holds approximately 190,000 clones, approximately 84% found once. The V gene's germline CDR1 is KGHSH and CDR2 LQKENI. The CDR3 runs to 14 residues. V lost 8 bases and J lost 0, with 11 bases in between.

What was sequenced was PBMCs. The sequence derives from a woman in her 50s in good health and CMV-seropositive. V and J are TRBV18 and TRBJ1-3; D is unclear. The CDR3 nucleotides read TGTGCCAGCACCACTTACTCCTCTGGAAACACCATATATTTT. Translating gives CASTTYSSGNTIYF.